This entry features one T cell receptor beta chain sequence. The target antigen is unknown. The sample is drawn from a study of OX40 agonist ivuxolimab in advanced cancers. Study context: Patients with hepatocellular carcinoma, melanoma, renal cell or head and neck cancer made up the dose-escalation patients. General observations from the study: Normalized expansion of T-cell clones was also low for some nonresponders.

Assay: immunoSEQ multiplex PCR; the TCRdb copy retains only in-frame clones and omits some. The data contain about 14,000 clones, more than 80% of them singletons. V lost 5 bases to trimming and J lost 8 bases; unmatched junction nucleotides: 7. The germline V gene has CDR1 MNHEY and CDR2 SVGAGI. The CDR3 covers 14 residues. The sample was CD4+ or CD8+ T cells sorted from blood, taken in a trial of the OX40 agonist ivuxolimab. The J gene is TRBJ2-1, the V gene TRBV6-5; 9 positions agree with TRBD2. The receptor's source is an adult with an advanced solid tumor such as melanoma, head and neck, liver or kidney cancer. The CDR3 sequence is CASSQGLASDEQFF. In nucleotides, the CDR3 is TGTGCCAGCAGTCAAGGACTAGCGAGCGATGAGCAGTTCTTC.